Each of the 31 T cell receptor beta chains below was sequenced from the same sample in a study of regulatory T cells in long-lasting Graves disease. Arm-PCR with iRepertoire HTBI primers amplified the CDR3 regions for these TCR beta libraries. A single record per CDR3 protein comes from TCRdb applying MiXCR to the multiplex PCR reads. The sample shows about 470,000 distinct CDR3 sequences, roughly 20% of them seen only once. As to time point: persistent/refractory GD, antithyroid drugs over 5 years with positive TRAb. The TCR library used RNA extracted from PBMCs. The specimen was peripheral blood mononuclear cells (PBMCs), collected when the disease was refractory, from a patient treated with antithyroid drugs. The receptors stem from a female donor with Graves disease.

This rearrangement joins TRBV11-2 to TRBJ1-1; a possible D gene is TRBD1 (6 bases). Trimming removed 5 bases from V and 6 bases from J, with 22 bases in between. From germline, CDR1 is SGHAT and CDR2 FQNNGV. The CDR3 runs 16 residues. The CDR3 DNA reads as TGTGCCAGCAGCCCCCCGAGGTGGAGGGGACACTCTGAAGCTTTCTTT. It is translated as CASSPPRWRGHSEAFF.

This clonotype showed up just a few times. The CDR3 sequence is CASSLRQGLDGYTF. The CDR3, as DNA: TGTGCCAGCAGCTTAAGACAGGGACTAGATGGCTACACCTTC. The chain links TRBV11-2 to TRBJ1-2, with 7 bases aligning to TRBD1. The CDR3 is made up of 14 amino acids. V was clipped by 2 bases and J by 6 bases; unmatched bases: 6. CDR1 and CDR2 (germline): SGHAT, FQNNGV.

The rearrangement uses TRBV12-3 or TRBV12-4 and TRBJ1-4; a weak D match, TRBD1 (5 bases). The CDR3 sequence is 14 residues long. The V gene lost 3 bases and the J gene lost 5 bases, with 10 bases spanning the gap. The CDR3, as DNA: TGTGCCAGCAGTTTGAGGGGAATAAATGAAAAACTGTTTTTT. Translation gives CASSLRGINEKLFF.

The chain links TRBV5-1 to TRBJ1-1; D ambiguous. V was pared by 5 bases and J by 2 bases, with 13 bases between. From germline, CDR1 is SGHRS and CDR2 YFSETQ. The CDR3 consists of 14 residues. The CDR3 sequence: CASRRDGVNTEAFF. CDR3 nucleotide sequence: TGCGCCAGCAGGCGTGATGGAGTCAACACTGAAGCTTTCTTT.

In this sample, this clonotype turned up many times. The chain links TRBV2 to TRBJ1-1, with D tentatively TRBD1 (6 bases). Trimming left V 3 bases short and J 4 bases short, with 15 bases between. The CDR3 loop spans 15 amino acids. Germline-derived CDR1 and CDR2 are SNHLY and FYNNEI. The CDR3 loop reads CASSDRDRGGTEAFF. In DNA, the CDR3 is TGTGCCAGCAGTGACCGCGACCGAGGGGGCACTGAAGCTTTCTTT.

This clonotype has at least ten counts. V gene TRBV30 combines with J gene TRBJ2-5; D unresolved. From germline, CDR1 is GTSNPN and CDR2 SVGIG (reference sequence). V was trimmed by 0 bases and J by 5 bases, leaving 7 bases between them. The CDR3 is 12 amino acids. CDR3: CAWSVISETQYF. The CDR3 DNA follows: TGTGCCTGGAGTGTAATCTCCGAGACCCAGTACTTC.

This clonotype was counted at least ten times. The chain employs TRBV27 and TRBJ2-2; weak D call: TRBD2 (5 bases). Germline values: CDR1 MNHEY, CDR2 SMNVEV (reference sequence). The CDR3 contains 13 residues. The V end was cut by 6 bases, the J end by 4 bases, with 9 bases between. CDR3: CASSPAGTGELFF. The CDR3, as DNA: TGTGCCAGCAGCCCCGCGGGCACCGGGGAGCTGTTTTTT.

This clonotype was seen ten or more times. This chain uses TRBV6-5 with TRBJ2-5, with a tentative D call TRBD1 (6 bases). The CDR3 length is 13 residues. The germline V and J ends were trimmed by 1 base and 9 bases, with 12 bases remaining between them. Germline CDR1 is MNHEY and CDR2 is SVGAGI. CDR3 sequence: CASSYFSSGAQYF. The CDR3 DNA sequence: TGTGCCAGCAGTTACTTTAGTTCAGGGGCCCAGTACTTC.

This clonotype occurred many times. The V and J genes are TRBV28 and TRBJ1-5; a weak D match, TRBD1 (5 bases). The CDR3 contains 13 residues. The germline V gene encodes CDR1 MDHEN and CDR2 SYDVKM. Trimming removed 3 bases at V and 7 bases at J, with 10 bases between. The CDR3 bases are TGTGCCAGCAGTTTTTCGGGGGTCCAGCCCCAGCATTTT. This codes for CASSFSGVQPQHF. The entire variable domain, with the rest obtained from reference TRBV28 and TRBJ1-5, is as follows: DVKVTQSSRYLVKRTGEKVFLECVQDMDHENMFWYRQDPGLGLRLIYFSYDVKMKEKGDIPEGYSVSREKKERFSLILESASTNQTSMYLCASSFSGVQPQHFGDGTRLSIL.

This clonotype appeared many times. V usage is TRBV5-1 and J usage is TRBJ2-7; no firm D call. Germline loops: CDR1 SGHRS, CDR2 YFSETQ. V lost 0 bases and J 0 bases, leaving 7 bases between the germline ends. The CDR3 is made up of 14 amino acids. CDR3 residues: CASSLEGNSYEQYF. The CDR3 DNA is TGCGCCAGCAGCTTGGAGGGCAACTCCTACGAGCAGTACTTC.

This clonotype was counted a few times. The rearrangement links TRBV6-1 to TRBJ1-2; maybe TRBD1 (6 bases). V lost 7 bases, J lost 3 bases, and 12 bases lay in between. The CDR3 covers 13 residues. Germline V gives CDR1 MNHNS, CDR2 SASEGT. CDR3 nucleotide sequence: TGTGCCAGCACCCACAGGGAGGACTATGGCTACACCTTC. It codes for CASTHREDYGYTF.

This clonotype was detected many times. The chain combines TRBV2 with TRBJ1-5; the match to TRBD1 covers 7 bases. The germline V gene encodes CDR1 SNHLY and CDR2 FYNNEI. This CDR3 comprises 14 residues. Germline trimming cut 6 bases from V and 3 bases from J; bases unmatched to any gene: 5. CDR3 DNA sequence: TGTGCCAGCAGCCTCACAGGGGCCAATCAGCCCCAGCATTTT. Translating it yields CASSLTGANQPQHF.

This clonotype was seen a handful of times. The chain recombines TRBV4-2 with TRBJ2-4; D is ambiguous. CDR3 size: 17 residues. Trimming removed 0 bases from V and 1 base from J, with 13 bases in between. CDR1 is LGHNA, CDR2 YNFKEQ, per germline. CDR3 sequence: CASSQDSPRYAKNIQYF. The DNA of the CDR3 is TGTGCCAGCAGCCAAGATTCCCCTCGGTATGCCAAAAACATTCAGTACTTC.

This clonotype appeared a few times. The rearrangement uses TRBV10-3 and TRBJ2-7, with D tentatively TRBD1 or TRBD2 (5 bases each). The V end lost 10 bases, the J end lost 3 bases, and 22 bases lay between the germline ends. Germline V CDR1 and CDR2: ENHRY, SYGVKD. The CDR3 is 15 amino acids. This CDR3 reads CATGPGGRHSYEQYF. CDR3 nucleotides: TGTGCCACGGGACCCGGTGGCAGGCATAGCTACGAGCAGTACTTC.

This clonotype was picked up a small number of times. V usage is TRBV7-9 and J usage is TRBJ1-1; a weak D match, TRBD1 (6 bases). The CDR3 is made up of 14 amino acids. Per the germline V gene, CDR1 is SEHNR and CDR2 is FQNEAQ (reference sequence). V gave up 5 bases and J gave up 6 bases, with 16 bases separating them. CDR3 DNA: TGTGCCAGCAGCCGGGGGCAGGGTATCGCTGAAGCTTTCTTT. Translation gives CASSRGQGIAEAFF.

This clonotype was seen many times. The chain links TRBV5-1 to TRBJ2-7; perhaps D is TRBD1 or TRBD2 (5 bases each). The CDR3 extends over 13 amino acids. V was clipped by 7 bases and J by 3 bases, with 14 bases between them. CDR1 is SGHRS, CDR2 YFSETQ, per germline. CDR3 DNA: TGCGCCAGCCGGGGCGGTAGAGGCTACGAGCAGTACTTC. This encodes CASRGGRGYEQYF. The full variable domain, completed using reference TRBV5-1 and TRBJ2-7, is KAGVTQTPRYLIKTRGQQVTLSCSPISGHRSVSWYQQTPGQGLQFLFEYFSETQRNKGNFPGRFSGRQFSNSRSEMNVSTLELGDSALYLCASRGGRGYEQYFGPGTRLTVT.

This clonotype was counted between two and nine times. The chain is built from TRBV7-2 and TRBJ1-3; D not certain. The germline V gene has CDR1 SGHTA and CDR2 FQGNSA. The CDR3 totals 14 residues. V lost 6 bases, J lost 0 bases, and 9 bases lay in between. The CDR3: CASSTESSGNTIYF. The CDR3 DNA follows: TGTGCCAGCAGTACAGAGAGCTCTGGAAACACCATATATTTT.

This clonotype was detected a few times. The chain uses TRBV7-9 and TRBJ2-7, with D perhaps TRBD2 (5 bases). The CDR3 is 14 amino acids. The V gene lost 4 bases and the J gene lost 3 bases, with 13 bases spanning the gap. Germline CDR1 is SEHNR and CDR2 is FQNEAQ (reference sequence). In DNA, the CDR3 is TGTGCCAGCAGCTCCTCCGGGAACTACTACGAGCAGTACTTC. Its protein product is CASSSSGNYYEQYF.

The chain couples TRBV5-1 to TRBJ2-4, with TRBD2 matching 12 bases. CDR3 length: 19 residues. CDR1 is SGHRS, CDR2 YFSETQ, per germline. J lost 1 base, V lost 3 bases, and 11 bases had no gene match. DNA for the CDR3: TGCGCCAGCAGCTCACGACTAGCGGGAGTGAGGGGGGCCAAAAACATTCAGTACTTC. It yields the protein CASSSRLAGVRGAKNIQYF.

This clonotype was recorded a few times. The chain joins TRBV6-2 or TRBV6-3 to TRBJ2-2; D perhaps matches TRBD2 (6 bases). V was cut by 2 bases and J by 7 bases, with 11 bases left in between. This CDR3 contains 14 residues. Germline V gene lookup returns CDR1 MNHEY and CDR2 SVGEGT. The CDR3 loop reads CASSYRRAGGELFF. The CDR3 nucleotides are TGTGCCAGCAGTTACCGGAGGGCCGGCGGGGAGCTGTTTTTT.

This chain joins TRBV20-1 and TRBJ2-7, with D possibly matching TRBD2 (5 bases). The V end lost 1 base, the J end lost 3 bases, and 7 bases lay between the germline ends. This CDR3 has 12 amino acids. Germline loops: CDR1 DFQATT, CDR2 SNEGSKA (reference sequence). For the CDR3, the DNA is TGCAGTGCTAGAGCGGGATTCTACGAGCAGTACTTC. Its translation is CSARAGFYEQYF.

The chain recombines TRBV30 with TRBJ2-7; D unclear. Germline V CDR1 and CDR2: GTSNPN, SVGIG (reference sequence). V shed 1 base and J shed 1 base, with 8 bases lying between them. This CDR3 is built from 13 residues. The CDR3 spells CAWSARSSYEQYF. The DNA for the CDR3 is TGTGCCTGGAGTGCCAGGTCATCCTACGAGCAGTACTTC.

This clonotype was counted at least ten times. This sequence joins TRBV30 and TRBJ2-5; TRBD1 matches at 9 bases. V shed 3 bases, J shed 7 bases, and the junction held 6 bases outside the gene matches. The CDR3 has 13 residues. CDR1 is GTSNPN, CDR2 SVGIG, per germline (reference sequence). CDR3 loop: CAWRGGTGWTQYF. The CDR3 DNA reads as TGTGCCTGGAGGGGGGGGACAGGGTGGACCCAGTACTTC. Combining the CDR3 with reference TRBV30 and TRBJ2-5 gives the whole variable domain SQTIHQWPATLVQPVGSPLSLECTVEGTSNPNLYWYRQAAGRGLQLLFYSVGIGQISSEVPQNLSASRPQDRQFILSSKKLLLSDSGFYLCAWRGGTGWTQYFGPGTRLLVL.

As DNA, the CDR3 is TGTGCCAGCAGTGGGGGGAAGGCAATTGCCGGGGAGCTGTTTTTT. Translated, it gives CASSGGKAIAGELFF. The chain carries TRBV27 and TRBJ2-2, with D tentatively TRBD2 (6 bases). This CDR3 has 15 residues. Looked up from germline, CDR1 is MNHEY and CDR2 is SMNVEV (reference sequence). V shed 5 bases and J shed 6 bases, with 16 bases lying between them.

This chain connects TRBV7-9 to TRBJ1-1; 10 nucleotides agree with TRBD1. Looked up from germline, CDR1 is SEHNR and CDR2 is FQNEAQ (reference sequence). After removal of 8 bases from V and 3 bases from J, the junction contained 18 bases not matched to a gene. This CDR3 contains 18 residues. The CDR3 DNA reads as TGTGCCAGCGGCGACCCCGGGACAGGGGCGGGCGTGGACACTGAAGCTTTCTTT. Protein sequence: CASGDPGTGAGVDTEAFF.

Details on this clonotype: This may come from a read error, since a much larger clone is one base off. The chain uses TRBV3-1 and TRBJ1-4, with D uncertain. The CDR3 sequence is 13 residues long. CDR1 and CDR2 from the germline V gene are LGHDT and YNNKEL (reference sequence). The CDR3 region has the DNA TGTGCCAGCAGCTCCAGGATCGATGAAAAACTGTCTTTT. It translates to CASSSRIDEKLSF.

This clonotype occurred a few times. The chain couples TRBV20-1 to TRBJ2-1, with TRBD2 matching over 10 bases. Germline-derived CDR1 and CDR2 are DFQATT and SNEGSKA (reference sequence). The CDR3 runs 17 residues. V gave up 1 base and J gave up 0 bases; unmatched junction bases: 6. Here the CDR3 reads CSARGLAGRSSYNEQFF. DNA of the CDR3: TGCAGTGCTAGAGGACTAGCGGGTAGGAGCTCCTACAATGAGCAGTTCTTC.

This clonotype was detected many times. V usage is TRBV6-1 and J usage is TRBJ1-2, with unresolved D. The germline V gene has CDR1 MNHNS and CDR2 SASEGT. The V end lost 2 bases, the J end lost 5 bases, and 12 bases lay between the germline ends. The length of the CDR3 is 14 residues. Written as DNA, the CDR3 is TGTGCCAGCAGTGAATTGGAGACGGCTTATGGCTACACCTTC. It encodes CASSELETAYGYTF.

The chain joins TRBV6-5 to TRBJ1-5; D remains unclear. The ends were cut back, 3 bases at V and 7 bases at J, with 10 bases in the middle. From germline, CDR1 is MNHEY and CDR2 SVGAGI. The CDR3 covers 13 residues. The CDR3 DNA follows: TGTGCCAGCAGTTATGGCCCGGGGCAGCCCCAGCATTTT. This gives the protein CASSYGPGQPQHF.

This chain connects TRBV28 to TRBJ2-1; 7 bases line up with TRBD2. Trimming took 6 bases from V and 2 from J; bases not matched to a gene: 7. Germline-derived CDR1 and CDR2 are MDHEN and SYDVKM. The CDR3 is 15 amino acids. The CDR3 reads CASSLPAGTYNEQFF. DNA for the CDR3: TGTGCCAGCAGCCTACCAGCGGGAACCTACAATGAGCAGTTCTTC.

This clonotype was observed a handful of times. This sequence joins TRBV7-3 and TRBJ2-2; TRBD2 matches at 7 bases. Germline V lookup: CDR1 SGHTA, CDR2 FQGTGA. The CDR3 has 16 residues. The J segment lost 5 bases and the V segment lost 5 bases, leaving 11 bases of the junction unmatched. CDR3 residues: CASSPRVSGHTGELFF. CDR3 DNA: TGTGCCAGCAGCCCCCGGGTTAGCGGGCATACCGGGGAGCTGTTTTTT.